The following is a TCR beta chain sequence with its context. The study ran its PCR with 60 Vbeta and 13 Jbeta primers. Method: immunoSEQ multiplex PCR; TCRdb's copy keeps in-frame clones and lacks some. The sample consists of some 120,000 clones, approximately 80% of them appearing once. The sample belongs to a study of cytomegalovirus exposure and HLA in healthy donors. The CDR3 is 15 residues long. Germline values: CDR1 SNHLY, CDR2 FYNNEI. The sequence was collected from a male donor in good health and CMV-seronegative. The source material was PBMCs. The rearrangement links TRBV2 to TRBJ2-5; 8 bases are shared with TRBD1. The J call may be in error: the DNA end matches TRBJ2-7 better. CDR3 bases: TGTGCCAGCAAGTTGTTGGCAGGGGGCATCGACGAGCAGTACTTC. It translates to CASKLLAGGIDEQYF.